This TCR beta chain came from a study of blood T cell repertoires in COVID-19. Assay used: immunoSEQ multiplex PCR; TCRdb lists only in-frame clones, some missing. The sample shows a few hundred thousand clones, approximately 91% of them seen only once. The CDR3 has 14 amino acids. V lost 4 bases to trimming and J lost 0 bases, with 10 bases between them. Germline V gene lookup returns CDR1 LGHNA and CDR2 YSLEER. Sequenced material: PBMCs or T cells enriched from blood (not recorded which). This sequence originates from a woman in her 40s who had recovered from COVID-19. The chain recombines TRBV4-3 with TRBJ2-7; unclear D gene. This CDR3 is CASSPEVSSYEQYF. CDR3 nucleotide sequence: TGCGCCAGCAGCCCAGAGGTTAGCTCCTACGAGCAGTACTTC.